The 11 T cell receptor beta chains below come from one sample, sequenced in a study of memory CD4+ T cells and cytomegalovirus serostatus. The sort gate was single viable CD3+CD4+CD8-CD45RO+ cells for memory CD4+ T cells. This table comes from immunoSEQ multiplex PCR, and its TCRdb copy is limited to in-frame clones, with some not included. In the table there are about 43,000 clones, 60% to 85% of which are singletons. The sequencing input was memory CD4+ T cells from blood. Receptor source: an adult in good health and CMV-seronegative.

The V gene is TRBV5-1, the J gene TRBJ2-7, with a possible D match to TRBD2 (5 bases). The CDR3 totals 14 residues. The ends were cut back, 3 bases at V and 6 bases at J, with 16 bases in the middle. Per the germline V gene, CDR1 is SGHRS and CDR2 is YFSETQ. CDR3 protein: CASSSLLGQSEQYF. The CDR3 coding sequence is TGCGCCAGCAGCTCACTACTAGGGCAGTCCGAGCAGTACTTC.

This chain uses TRBV5-1 with TRBJ2-3; TRBD1 matches at 9 bases. CDR1 SGHRS and CDR2 YFSETQ come from the germline V gene. This CDR3 region has 14 residues. Germline trimming cut 3 bases from V and 6 bases from J; bases unmatched to any gene: 5. CDR3: CASSSGTGYDTQYF. The DNA for the CDR3 is TGCGCCAGCAGCTCCGGGACAGGGTATGATACGCAGTATTTT.

The CDR3 coding sequence is TGTGCCAGCAGCTTGAGTTCTGGGGCGGGGGCCAACGTCCTGACTTTC. This encodes CASSLSSGAGANVLTF. This chain uses TRBV5-4 with TRBJ2-6; the D gene is possibly TRBD1 (5 bases). The CDR3 sequence is 16 residues long. The ends were cut back, 1 base at V and 4 bases at J, with 12 bases in the middle. The germline CDR1 and CDR2 sequences are SGHNT and YYREEE (reference sequence).

The chain has TRBV2 and TRBJ2-3; D could derive from TRBD1 or TRBD2 (5 bases each). V lost 6 bases and J 2 bases, leaving 12 bases between the germline ends. CDR3 length: 14 residues. CDR1 SNHLY and CDR2 FYNNEI come from the germline V gene. CDR3 coding DNA: TGTGCCAGCAGCCTCCCCGGGGCCACAGATACGCAGTATTTT. It codes for CASSLPGATDTQYF. The entire variable domain, with the rest obtained from reference TRBV2 and TRBJ2-3, is as follows: EPEVTQTPSHQVTQMGQEVILRCVPISNHLYFYWYRQILGQKVEFLVSFYNNEISEKSEIFDDQFSVERPDGSNFTLKIRSTKLEDSAMYFCASSLPGATDTQYFGPGTRLTVL.

The V and J genes are TRBV2 and TRBJ2-2; 10 nucleotides agree with TRBD1. The CDR3 totals 15 residues. The junction had 5 bases not matched to a gene; V was cut back by 6 bases and J by 4 bases. CDR1 and CDR2 (germline): SNHLY, FYNNEI. The CDR3 protein is CASRGTGDGTGELFF. The CDR3 DNA is TGTGCCAGCAGAGGGACAGGGGACGGCACCGGGGAGCTGTTTTTT.

This sequence joins TRBV6-6 and TRBJ2-7; D is unresolved. Germline loops: CDR1 MNHNY, CDR2 SVGAGI (reference sequence). V shed 6 bases and J shed 5 bases, with 17 bases lying between them. The CDR3 extends over 14 amino acids. DNA of the CDR3: TGTGCCAGCAGCCACCTAGGAGTTACGGACGAGCAGTACTTC. Translating gives CASSHLGVTDEQYF.

Only a few counts were recorded for this clone. This chain uses TRBV7-2 with TRBJ2-1; D remains ambiguous. The CDR3 has 12 amino acids. V was cut by 1 base and J by 9 bases, with 7 bases left in between. Germline assignment: CDR1 SGHTA and CDR2 FQGNSA. CDR3 in amino acids: CASSLVEVEQFF. The CDR3 DNA reads as TGTGCCAGCAGCTTAGTAGAGGTTGAGCAGTTCTTC.

The chain joins TRBV2 to TRBJ1-1; tentatively, D is TRBD1 (6 bases). The germline V gene has CDR1 SNHLY and CDR2 FYNNEI. V was shortened by 4 bases and J by 0 bases, with 15 bases between the two germline ends. The CDR3 covers 16 residues. CDR3 sequence: CASSGKGGGLNTEAFF. The CDR3 DNA reads TGTGCCAGCAGTGGAAAGGGGGGCGGATTGAACACTGAAGCTTTCTTT.

The rearrangement links TRBV18 to TRBJ1-4; D perhaps matches TRBD1 (5 bases). The germline CDR1 and CDR2 sequences are KGHSH and LQKENI. The V and J ends lost 6 bases and 4 bases respectively, with 18 bases between them. The CDR3 covers 16 residues. CDR3 in amino acids: CASSRTFGANNEKLFF. CDR3 sequence (DNA): TGTGCCAGCTCCCGGACCTTCGGGGCCAATAATGAAAAACTGTTTTTT. Filled out from reference TRBV18 and TRBJ1-4, the complete variable domain reads NAGVMQNPRHLVRRRGQEARLRCSPMKGHSHVYWYRQLPEEGLKFMVYLQKENIIDESGMPKERFSAEFPKEGPSILRIQQVVRGDSAAYFCASSRTFGANNEKLFFGSGTQLSVL.

V gene TRBV9 combines with J gene TRBJ2-2; 9 nucleotides align to TRBD1. The junction had 1 base not matched to a gene; V was cut back by 3 bases and J by 1 base. This CDR3 contains 15 residues. The germline CDR1 and CDR2 sequences are SGDLS and YYNGEE. CDR3 DNA: TGTGCCAGCAGCGGGGGACAGGGGAACACCGGGGAGCTGTTTTTT. It codes for CASSGGQGNTGELFF.

This rearrangement joins TRBV13 to TRBJ1-2; D may be TRBD1 (5 bases). Germline lookup yields CDR1 PRHDT and CDR2 FYEKMQ (reference sequence). V lost 5 bases and J lost 3, with 19 bases in between. This CDR3 region has 16 residues. The CDR3 spells CASSAGGAGTDYGYTF. CDR3 coding DNA: TGTGCCAGCAGCGCGGGCGGGGCAGGAACCGACTATGGCTACACCTTC.